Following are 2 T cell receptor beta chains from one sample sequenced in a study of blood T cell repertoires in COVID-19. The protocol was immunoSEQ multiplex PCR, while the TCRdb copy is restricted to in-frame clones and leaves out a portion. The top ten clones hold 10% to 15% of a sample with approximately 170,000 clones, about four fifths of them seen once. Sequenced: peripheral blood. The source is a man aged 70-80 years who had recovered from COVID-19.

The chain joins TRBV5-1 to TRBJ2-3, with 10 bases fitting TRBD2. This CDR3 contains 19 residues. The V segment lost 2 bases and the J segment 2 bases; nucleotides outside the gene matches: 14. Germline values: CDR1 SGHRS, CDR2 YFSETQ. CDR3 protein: CASSFYWLAGVQITDTQYF. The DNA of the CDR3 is TGCGCCAGCAGCTTTTATTGGCTAGCGGGAGTACAGATCACAGATACGCAGTATTTT. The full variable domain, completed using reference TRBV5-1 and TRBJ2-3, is KAGVTQTPRYLIKTRGQQVTLSCSPISGHRSVSWYQQTPGQGLQFLFEYFSETQRNKGNFPGRFSGRQFSNSRSEMNVSTLELGDSALYLCASSFYWLAGVQITDTQYFGPGTRLTVL.

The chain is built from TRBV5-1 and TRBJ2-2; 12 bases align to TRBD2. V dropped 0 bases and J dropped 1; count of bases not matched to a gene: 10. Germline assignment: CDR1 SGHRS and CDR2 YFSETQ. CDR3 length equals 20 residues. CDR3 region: CASSLAPLAGGPMNTGELFF. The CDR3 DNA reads TGCGCCAGCAGCTTGGCCCCTCTAGCGGGAGGGCCGATGAACACCGGGGAGCTGTTTTTT. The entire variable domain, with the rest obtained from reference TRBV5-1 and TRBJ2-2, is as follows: KAGVTQTPRYLIKTRGQQVTLSCSPISGHRSVSWYQQTPGQGLQFLFEYFSETQRNKGNFPGRFSGRQFSNSRSEMNVSTLELGDSALYLCASSLAPLAGGPMNTGELFFGEGSRLTVL.